Below are 20 T cell receptor beta chains sequenced from a single sample in a study of cytomegalovirus exposure and HLA in healthy donors. The PCR made use of 60 Vbeta and 13 Jbeta primers. Only in-frame clones appear in the TCRdb table, and some are missing; sequencing was by immunoSEQ multiplex PCR. This sample has about 170,000 clones, with 85% found just once. Input material: PBMCs. The source is a boy aged 2 to 10 in good health and CMV-seronegative.

The chain has TRBV5-6 and TRBJ2-7; 9 nucleotides line up with TRBD1. This CDR3 is built from 15 residues. Germline loops: CDR1 SGHDT, CDR2 YYEEEE. The V gene end was trimmed by 3 bases and the J gene end by 2 bases; junction bases not matched to a gene: 6. This CDR3 is CASSSTGGDTYEQYV. CDR3 DNA: TGTGCCAGCAGCTCGACAGGGGGGGACACCTACGAGCAGTACGTC.

The V and J genes are TRBV7-6 and TRBJ1-4, with TRBD1 as a possible D gene (6 bases). The CDR3 runs 16 residues. Deletions cut 0 bases from V and 4 bases from J, with 12 bases between. CDR1 and CDR2 (germline): SGHVS, FNYEAQ. The CDR3 protein is CASSLARGAGNEKLFF. The CDR3 bases are TGTGCCAGCAGCTTAGCTCGGGGGGCGGGTAATGAAAAACTGTTTTTT.

The V and J genes are TRBV25-1 and TRBJ1-5; 7 nucleotides agree with TRBD1. This CDR3 is built from 12 residues. CDR1 is MGHDK, CDR2 SYGVNS, per germline. Trimming took 6 bases from V and 4 from J; bases not matched to a gene: 0. CDR3 bases: TGTGCCAGCAGCAGGGGGAATCAGCCCCAGCATTTT. Residues: CASSRGNQPQHF.

V is TRBV19 and J is TRBJ2-7; 7 bases fit TRBD2. The V and J ends lost 6 bases and 5 bases, in that order; junction bases with no gene match: 16. This CDR3 is 16 amino acids long. The germline V gene has CDR1 LNHDA and CDR2 SQIVND (reference sequence). Here the CDR3 reads CASSGAGGGSSHEQYF. The DNA of the CDR3 is TGTGCCAGTAGCGGAGCCGGAGGCGGGAGTAGTCACGAGCAGTACTTC.

This clone occurred a few times. CDR3 residues: CASSFTGMNTEAFF. DNA for the CDR3: TGTGCCAGCAGCTTTACAGGGATGAACACTGAAGCTTTCTTT. This sequence joins TRBV6-6 and TRBJ1-1, with D possibly TRBD1 on 6 matching bases. This CDR3 is 14 amino acids long. V lost 6 bases to trimming and J lost 0 bases, with 11 bases between them. Per germline, CDR1 MNHNY and CDR2 SVGAGI (reference sequence).

This chain's CDR3 is CASSLDRGRDGTGELFF. The CDR3 bases are TGTGCCAGCAGTTTAGACAGGGGGAGGGATGGCACCGGGGAGCTGTTTTTT. The chain has TRBV28 and TRBJ2-2, with 9 positions matching TRBD1. The CDR3 is 17 residues long. Germline assignment: CDR1 MDHEN and CDR2 SYDVKM. J gave up 4 bases and V 2 bases, and 8 bases lay outside the gene matches.

As to this clone: One junction end does not reproduce the germline sequence, and a read error may be involved. V gene TRBV7-9 combines with J gene TRBJ2-3; weak D call: TRBD2 (6 bases). Germline assignment: CDR1 SEHNR and CDR2 FQNEAQ (reference sequence). The CDR3 has 14 residues. In nucleotides, the CDR3 is TGTGCCAGCAGCCTAGCGACTTTCACAGATACGCAGTATTTT. Translation: CASSLATFTDTQYF.

The chain joins TRBV14 to TRBJ1-2; D is possibly TRBD1 (5 bases). Per the germline V gene, CDR1 is SGHDN and CDR2 is FVKESK. Trimming cost V 1 base and J 2 bases, with 8 bases left between them. The CDR3 is 14 amino acids. The CDR3 reads CASSQGHRNYGYTF. In nucleotides, the CDR3 is TGTGCCAGCAGCCAAGGGCACAGGAACTATGGCTACACCTTC.

This rearrangement joins TRBV11-2 to TRBJ2-7; TRBD2 aligns across 10 bases. V gave up 6 bases and J gave up 2 bases; unmatched junction bases: 7. This CDR3 contains 15 residues. Per germline, CDR1 SGHAT and CDR2 FQNNGV. CDR3 DNA: TGTGCCAGCAGTCGACTAGCGGGTGGTACCTACGAGCAGTACTTC. It is translated as CASSRLAGGTYEQYF.

Comments on this clone: This specimen includes other DNA sequences encoding the same CDR3. The chain is built from TRBV5-4 and TRBJ2-5; TRBD1 matches 7 bases. V shed 0 bases, J shed 4 bases, and the junction held 0 bases outside the gene matches. This CDR3 is built from 13 residues. Germline-derived CDR1 and CDR2 are SGHNT and YYREEE (reference sequence). The CDR3 spells CASSLDRGETQYF. The CDR3 coding sequence is TGTGCCAGCAGCTTGGACAGGGGAGAGACCCAGTACTTC.

Note on this clone: The sample holds other DNA sequences that translate to the same CDR3. The gene calls are TRBV5-1 and TRBJ2-5; D is unclear. The CDR3 loop spans 12 amino acids. CDR1 and CDR2 from the germline V gene are SGHRS and YFSETQ. The V end was cut by 2 bases, the J end by 2 bases, with 4 bases between. CDR3 region: CASSLLQETQYF. The CDR3 nucleotides are TGCGCCAGCAGCTTACTGCAAGAGACCCAGTACTTC. The full variable domain, completed using reference TRBV5-1 and TRBJ2-5, is KAGVTQTPRYLIKTRGQQVTLSCSPISGHRSVSWYQQTPGQGLQFLFEYFSETQRNKGNFPGRFSGRQFSNSRSEMNVSTLELGDSALYLCASSLLQETQYFGPGTRLLVL.

The chain has TRBV6-1 and TRBJ1-3; D remains ambiguous. Trimming took off 4 bases at V and 4 bases at J, with 5 bases between the two ends. The germline V gene has CDR1 MNHNS and CDR2 SASEGT. CDR3 size: 12 residues. The DNA of the CDR3 is TGTGCCAGCAGTGCTGCGGGAAACACCATATATTTT. Translating it yields CASSAAGNTIYF.

V and J are TRBV14 and TRBJ1-2; D may be TRBD1 (6 bases). CDR3 length: 15 amino acids. Trimming stripped 4 bases from V and 2 bases from J, with 14 bases between. Germline V gene lookup returns CDR1 SGHDN and CDR2 FVKESK. CDR3 in DNA: TGTGCCAGCAGCCCGCCGGGACACAAAAACTATGGCTACACCTTC. It translates to CASSPPGHKNYGYTF.

The chain employs TRBV28 and TRBJ1-2; TRBD1 matches 7 bases. The V gene's germline CDR1 is MDHEN and CDR2 SYDVKM. V was pared by 8 bases and J by 4 bases, with 7 bases of the junction left unmatched. The CDR3 is 13 amino acids. CDR3 DNA: TGTGCCAGCGTCAGGGGGAGAAGCTATGGCTACACCTTC. This translates into CASVRGRSYGYTF.

The chain couples TRBV5-5 to TRBJ1-3, with D maybe TRBD1 (6 bases). The germline V gene encodes CDR1 SGHKS and CDR2 YYEKEE (reference sequence). With 4 bases removed from V and 3 bases from J, the gap between germline ends came to 17 bases. The CDR3 loop spans 16 amino acids. The CDR3 loop is CASSPWGGGGGNTIYF. DNA of the CDR3: TGTGCCAGCAGCCCGTGGGGGGGCGGTGGTGGAAACACCATATATTTT. Complete variable domain (other parts from reference TRBV5-5 and TRBJ1-3): DAGVTQSPTHLIKTRGQQVTLRCSPISGHKSVSWYQQVLGQGPQFIFQYYEKEERGRGNFPDRFSARQFPNYSSELNVNALLLGDSALYLCASSPWGGGGGNTIYFGEGSWLTVV.

V is TRBV30 and J is TRBJ1-1; no reliable D call. Trimming took off 2 bases at V and 10 bases at J, with 2 bases between the two ends. The CDR3 has 8 residues. Germline loops: CDR1 GTSNPN, CDR2 SVGIG (reference sequence). The CDR3 nucleotides are TGTGCCTGGAGTCGAGCTTTCTTT. Translated, it gives CAWSRAFF.

This clone showed up just a few times. The V and J genes are TRBV19 and TRBJ1-2; D is uncertain. The germline gives CDR1 LNHDA, CDR2 SQIVND (reference sequence). CDR3 size: 12 residues. Trimming removed 7 bases at V and 4 bases at J, with 10 bases between. The CDR3 spells CASNHRLYGYTF. The CDR3 bases are TGTGCCAGTAATCACCGACTCTATGGCTACACCTTC.

Concerning this clone itself: The same CDR3 also results from other DNA sequences found in this sample. V gene TRBV5-4 combines with J gene TRBJ1-1; 10 nucleotides match TRBD1. In germline, CDR1 is SGHNT, CDR2 YYREEE (reference sequence). The trim removed 4 bases at V and 3 bases at J, leaving 3 bases unmatched. The CDR3 runs 14 residues. Written as DNA, the CDR3 is TGTGCCAGCAGCCTTGGGACAGGGGACACTGAAGCTTTCTTT. Translating it yields CASSLGTGDTEAFF.

The V gene is TRBV28, the J gene TRBJ1-4, with 10 nucleotides matching TRBD1. The V and J ends lost 3 bases and 8 bases, in that order; junction bases with no gene match: 6. The V gene's germline CDR1 is MDHEN and CDR2 SYDVKM. The CDR3 sequence is 15 residues long. The chain's CDR3 is CASSFPGQGGEKLFF. The DNA for the CDR3 is TGTGCCAGCAGTTTCCCCGGACAGGGGGGAGAAAAACTGTTTTTT.

V gene TRBV6-1 combines with J gene TRBJ1-6; D is undetermined. Germline V lookup: CDR1 MNHNS, CDR2 SASEGT. This CDR3 is 14 amino acids long. Trimming left V 5 bases short and J 7 bases short, with 12 bases between. CDR3 sequence (DNA): TGTGCCAGCAGTTATGGACGGGAGAATTCACCCCTCCACTTT. Translated, it gives CASSYGRENSPLHF.